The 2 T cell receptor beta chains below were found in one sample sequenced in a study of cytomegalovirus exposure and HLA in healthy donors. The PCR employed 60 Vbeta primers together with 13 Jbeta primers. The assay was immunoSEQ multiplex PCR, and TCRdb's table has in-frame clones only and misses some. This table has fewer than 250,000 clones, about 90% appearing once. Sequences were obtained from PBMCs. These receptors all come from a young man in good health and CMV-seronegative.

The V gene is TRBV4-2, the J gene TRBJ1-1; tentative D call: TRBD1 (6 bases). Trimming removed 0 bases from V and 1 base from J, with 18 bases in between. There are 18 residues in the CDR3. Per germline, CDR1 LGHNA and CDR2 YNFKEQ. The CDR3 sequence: CASSQDSGGGHANTEAFF. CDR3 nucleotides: TGTGCCAGCAGCCAAGATAGTGGGGGGGGACATGCGAACACTGAAGCTTTCTTT.

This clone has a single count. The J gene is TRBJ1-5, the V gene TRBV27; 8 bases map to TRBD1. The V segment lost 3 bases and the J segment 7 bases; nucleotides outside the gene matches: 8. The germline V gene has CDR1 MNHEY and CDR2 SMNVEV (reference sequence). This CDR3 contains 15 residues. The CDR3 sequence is CASSLTGARPQPQHF. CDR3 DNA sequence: TGTGCCAGCAGTTTGACAGGGGCCCGGCCCCAGCCCCAGCATTTT.